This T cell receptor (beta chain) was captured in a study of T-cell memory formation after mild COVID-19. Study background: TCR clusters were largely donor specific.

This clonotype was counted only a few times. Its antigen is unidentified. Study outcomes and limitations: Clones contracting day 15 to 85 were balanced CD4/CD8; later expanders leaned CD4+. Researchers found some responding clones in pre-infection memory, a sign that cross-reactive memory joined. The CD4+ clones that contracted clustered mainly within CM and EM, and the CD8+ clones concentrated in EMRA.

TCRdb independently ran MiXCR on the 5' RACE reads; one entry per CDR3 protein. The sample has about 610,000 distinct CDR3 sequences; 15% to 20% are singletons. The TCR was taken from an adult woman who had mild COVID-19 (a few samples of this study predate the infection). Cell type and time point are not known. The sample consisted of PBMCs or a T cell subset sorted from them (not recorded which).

CDR3 residues: CASSVATGATYGYTF. The CDR3 DNA sequence: TGTGCCAGCAGCGTAGCTACGGGGGCGACCTATGGCTACACCTTC. The chain links TRBV9 to TRBJ1-2; D possibly corresponds to TRBD1 (6 bases). This CDR3 is built from 15 residues. V lost 0 bases, J lost 4 bases, and 13 bases lay in between. The germline V gene has CDR1 SGDLS and CDR2 YYNGEE.